This T cell receptor (beta chain) was recorded in a study of CD8 T cells in ankylosing spondylitis. TCRdb reanalysed the 5' RACE reads using MiXCR and keeps one entry per CDR3 protein. There are under 55,000 distinct CDR3 sequences in the sample; 7.4% occur only once, and 7.5% to 10% lies in the top ten. Trimming removed 4 bases at V and 5 bases at J, with 18 bases between. The germline CDR1 and CDR2 sequences are SGHRS and YFSETQ. There are 15 residues in the CDR3. J is TRBJ1-2 and V is TRBV5-1; D is undetermined. The clonotype comes from a female donor with ankylosing spondylitis or in good health (not recorded which). Input material: blood, either unsorted or a sorted T cell fraction (not recorded which). CDR3 bases: TGCGCCAGCAGCCTCAGTTGGAAAGAAAGTTATGGCTACACCTTC. Protein sequence: CASSLSWKESYGYTF.